The 24 T cell receptor beta chains presented below share a single source sample, sequenced in a study of cytomegalovirus exposure and HLA in healthy donors. PCR involved 60 Vbeta and 13 Jbeta primers. Repertoires were generated with immunoSEQ multiplex PCR, while TCRdb's copy carries only in-frame clones and drops some. This sample has roughly 140,000 clones; 65% to 85% occur once, and the top ten carry 2% to 3%. Sequenced: PBMCs. The receptors originated from a male donor in good health and CMV-seronegative.

V is TRBV11-2 and J is TRBJ2-2; D perhaps matches TRBD2 (5 bases). The CDR3 contains 14 residues. Deletions cut 5 bases from V and 4 bases from J, with 11 bases between. CDR1 and CDR2 (germline): SGHAT, FQNNGV. DNA for the CDR3: TGTGCCAGCAGCCCAACTGCGGGCACCGGGGAGCTGTTTTTT. Translated: CASSPTAGTGELFF.

V is TRBV29-1 and J is TRBJ1-1, with TRBD1 matching over 7 bases. J lost 8 bases, V lost 6 bases, and 3 bases had no gene match. The CDR3 has 10 residues. Germline loops: CDR1 SQVTM, CDR2 ANQGSEA. Here the CDR3 reads CSVTGAEAFF. For the CDR3, the DNA is TGCAGCGTAACAGGGGCAGAAGCTTTCTTT.

The rearrangement uses TRBV7-3 and TRBJ1-1; no definite D call. CDR1 and CDR2 (germline): SGHTA, FQGTGA. CDR3 size: 12 residues. The ends were cut back, 8 bases at V and 4 bases at J, with 11 bases in the middle. In nucleotides, the CDR3 is TGTGCCAGCGGGGAGGAGGGCACTGAAGCTTTCTTT. Translated: CASGEEGTEAFF.

The chain employs TRBV9 and TRBJ2-5; 8 bases are shared with TRBD1. CDR3 length: 15 amino acids. V shed 3 bases and J 1 base; nucleotides not matched to a gene: 5. Germline values: CDR1 SGDLS, CDR2 YYNGEE. As DNA, the CDR3 is TGTGCCAGCAGCGGACAGGGGATGGTCCAAGAGACCCAGTACTTC. This codes for CASSGQGMVQETQYF.

This clone was seen once. V and J are TRBV6-1 and TRBJ1-2; no definite D call. The CDR3 contains 14 residues. V was trimmed by 5 bases and J by 4 bases, leaving 14 bases between them. CDR1 MNHNS and CDR2 SASEGT come from the germline V gene. The CDR3 reads CASSLMEGSYGYTF. The CDR3 DNA reads TGTGCCAGCAGTCTGATGGAGGGTTCCTATGGCTACACCTTC.

This clone was seen more than once but under ten times. V is TRBV2 and J is TRBJ2-1; no clear D gene. This CDR3 spans 17 amino acids. CDR1 is SNHLY and CDR2 is FYNNEI in the germline V gene. The V gene lost 4 bases and the J gene lost 0 bases, with 16 bases spanning the gap. CDR3 coding DNA: TGTGCCAGCAGTGTTGAGGTAGCCCGAAACTCCTACAATGAGCAGTTCTTC. Amino acid sequence: CASSVEVARNSYNEQFF.

The rearrangement uses TRBV27 and TRBJ1-5; 7 bases line up with TRBD1. CDR1 MNHEY and CDR2 SMNVEV come from the germline V gene (reference sequence). V was clipped by 7 bases and J by 1 base; unmatched bases: 1. The CDR3 is made up of 13 amino acids. The CDR3 DNA is TGTGCCAGCAAGACAGGGAGCAATCAGCCCCAGCATTTT. This encodes CASKTGSNQPQHF.

The genes are TRBV7-2 and TRBJ2-7, with 8 nucleotides matching TRBD1. V trimming: 3 bases; J trimming: 3 bases; junction bases outside the gene matches: 7. CDR3 length: 15 residues. CDR1 and CDR2 from the germline V gene are SGHTA and FQGNSA. CDR3 sequence reads: CASSLFGQGSYEQYF. CDR3 nucleotides: TGTGCCAGCAGCTTGTTCGGACAGGGAAGCTACGAGCAGTACTTC.

V and J are TRBV7-3 and TRBJ2-2, with 7 bases aligning to TRBD1. The CDR3 sequence is 14 residues long. V dropped 6 bases and J dropped 5; count of bases not matched to a gene: 6. Germline loops: CDR1 SGHTA, CDR2 FQGTGA. CDR3 loop: CASRLTGATGELFF. The CDR3 DNA reads TGTGCCAGCAGACTTACAGGGGCGACCGGGGAGCTGTTTTTT.

V is TRBV11-2 and J is TRBJ2-1; a weak D match, TRBD1 (5 bases). V gave up 9 bases and J gave up 6 bases, with 9 bases separating them. The germline V gene has CDR1 SGHAT and CDR2 FQNNGV. This CDR3 has 11 amino acids. Here the CDR3 reads CASMGLNEQFF. CDR3 nucleotides: TGTGCCAGTATGGGGCTCAATGAGCAGTTCTTC.

In DNA, the CDR3 is TGTGCCAGCAGGGCCCCCCTGGCGGCGCTCCAAGAGACCCAGTACTTC. It translates to CASRAPLAALQETQYF. The chain carries TRBV2 and TRBJ2-5; D gene ambiguous. The V gene lost 6 bases and the J gene lost 1 base, with 18 bases spanning the gap. CDR1 and CDR2 from the germline V gene are SNHLY and FYNNEI. The CDR3 is made up of 16 amino acids.

The chain has TRBV28 and TRBJ2-1; D is perhaps TRBD1 (6 bases). V was shortened by 5 bases and J by 0 bases, with 14 bases between the two germline ends. CDR1 and CDR2 from the germline V gene are MDHEN and SYDVKM. This CDR3 has 16 amino acids. The CDR3 DNA sequence: TGTGCCAGCAGTCCGACAGGTGAACACTCCTACAATGAGCAGTTCTTC. This translates into CASSPTGEHSYNEQFF.

The chain is built from TRBV5-8 and TRBJ1-6, with 8 bases identical to TRBD1. Looked up from germline, CDR1 is SGHTS and CDR2 is YDEGEE. The CDR3 extends over 14 amino acids. With 4 bases clipped from V and 5 bases from J, the junction kept 2 bases outside the gene matches. The CDR3 spells CASSRGQDNSPLHF. The CDR3 region has the DNA TGTGCCAGCAGCCGGGGACAGGATAATTCACCCCTCCACTTT. The full variable domain, completed using reference TRBV5-8 and TRBJ1-6, is EAGVTQSPTHLIKTRGQQATLRCSPISGHTSVYWYQQALGLGLQFLLWYDEGEERNRGNFPPRFSGRQFPNYSSELNVNALELEDSALYLCASSRGQDNSPLHFGNGTRLTVT.

The V gene is TRBV15, the J gene TRBJ2-3; 8 nucleotides align to TRBD1. The CDR3 has 17 amino acids. The V gene's germline CDR1 is LNHNV and CDR2 YYDKDF (reference sequence). Losses at the gene ends were 0 bases for V and 4 bases for J; bases not matched to a gene: 9. DNA for the CDR3: TGTGCCACCAGCAGAGATGGGCAGGGGGCATCTTCAGATACGCAGTATTTT. This sequence encodes CATSRDGQGASSDTQYF.

The chain combines TRBV30 with TRBJ2-7; TRBD1 agrees at 10 bases. The V gene's germline CDR1 is GTSNPN and CDR2 SVGIG (reference sequence). CDR3 length: 13 amino acids. Germline trimming cut 4 bases from V and 7 bases from J; bases unmatched to any gene: 7. CDR3 in DNA: TGTGCCTGGAAGGGACAGGGGTGGAGGGAGCAGTACTTC. Translated: CAWKGQGWREQYF.

This CDR3 reads CASSLTGIGQPQHF. CDR3 nucleotide sequence: TGTGCCAGCAGCTTAACAGGGATCGGTCAGCCCCAGCATTTT. The chain is built from TRBV7-9 and TRBJ1-5; D perhaps matches TRBD1 (6 bases). Per germline, CDR1 SEHNR and CDR2 FQNEAQ (reference sequence). There are 14 residues in the CDR3. V lost 2 bases to trimming and J lost 6 bases, with 11 bases between them.

This chain joins TRBV29-1 and TRBJ1-1; TRBD1 is a possible D gene (5 bases). Trimming removed 4 bases from V and 10 bases from J, with 13 bases in between. This CDR3 comprises 11 residues. Germline CDR1 SQVTM, CDR2 ANQGSEA. CDR3 sequence: CSVGQGNLAFF. CDR3 in DNA: TGCAGCGTTGGGCAGGGAAATCTAGCTTTCTTT. The whole variable domain, remainder taken from reference TRBV29-1 and TRBJ1-1, is SAVISQKPSRDICQRGTSLTIQCQVDSQVTMMFWYRQQPGQSLTLIATANQGSEATYESGFVIDKFPISRPNLTFSTLTVSNMSPEDSSIYLCSVGQGNLAFFGQGTRLTVV.

The chain uses TRBV7-2 and TRBJ2-3, with a tentative D call TRBD1 (5 bases). CDR3 length: 16 amino acids. Germline lookup yields CDR1 SGHTA and CDR2 FQGNSA. Trimming removed 1 base from V and 3 bases from J, with 14 bases in between. CDR3 sequence: CASSLEGRVRTDTQYF. In DNA, the CDR3 is TGTGCCAGCAGCTTAGAGGGCAGGGTGAGGACAGATACGCAGTATTTT.

The chain couples TRBV6-1 to TRBJ2-1, with 9 positions matching TRBD2. The CDR3 extends over 17 amino acids. Germline assignment: CDR1 MNHNS and CDR2 SASEGT. The V segment lost 3 bases and the J segment 8 bases; nucleotides outside the gene matches: 14. The DNA for the CDR3 is TGTGCCAGCAGTGAGGGGACTAGCCACCCCCTCCGGGATGAGCAGTTCTTC. Encoded protein: CASSEGTSHPLRDEQFF.

The V and J genes are TRBV30 and TRBJ1-2; 7 positions agree with TRBD1. The CDR3 spans 12 residues. CDR1 is GTSNPN and CDR2 is SVGIG in the germline V gene (reference sequence). The V segment lost 7 bases and the J segment 7 bases; nucleotides outside the gene matches: 9. The DNA for the CDR3 is TGTGCCTCCCCCCGACAGGGCCTTGGCTACACCTTC. Translated: CASPRQGLGYTF.

V is TRBV9 and J is TRBJ2-7; possibly TRBD2 for D (6 bases). The CDR3 runs 16 residues. From germline, CDR1 is SGDLS and CDR2 YYNGEE. Trimming left V 1 base short and J 1 base short, with 15 bases between. The DNA of the CDR3 is TGTGCCAGCAGCGTATCCTTACTAGCAGAGTCCTACGAGCAGTACTTC. Translating gives CASSVSLLAESYEQYF.

This rearrangement joins TRBV4-3 to TRBJ2-3, with D perhaps TRBD2 (5 bases). The CDR3 contains 15 residues. The germline V gene has CDR1 LGHNA and CDR2 YSLEER. The V end lost 3 bases, the J end lost 2 bases, and 12 bases lay between the germline ends. For the CDR3, the DNA is TGCGCCAGCAGCCAGTCCAGCGGCACCACAGATACGCAGTATTTT. Encoded protein: CASSQSSGTTDTQYF.

This clone occurred a few times. The chain is built from TRBV7-9 and TRBJ2-1, with 10 bases that match TRBD1. CDR3 length: 13 residues. Germline V lookup: CDR1 SEHNR, CDR2 FQNEAQ (reference sequence). The trim removed 7 bases at V and 9 bases at J, leaving 6 bases unmatched. This CDR3 reads CASNPGQGIEQFF. The DNA for the CDR3 is TGTGCCAGCAACCCGGGACAGGGGATTGAGCAGTTCTTC.

The V call is TRBV5-4, the J call TRBJ2-6, with D unclear. Germline loops: CDR1 SGHNT, CDR2 YYREEE (reference sequence). This CDR3 has 14 residues. Trimming left V 3 bases short and J 2 bases short, with 6 bases between. The DNA of the CDR3 is TGTGCCAGCAGCTCCCCCACTGGGGCCAACGTCCTGACTTTC. It specifies CASSSPTGANVLTF. Variable domain in full (rest from reference TRBV5-4 and TRBJ2-6): ETGVTQSPTHLIKTRGQQVTLRCSSQSGHNTVSWYQQALGQGPQFIFQYYREEENGRGNFPPRFSGLQFPNYSSELNVNALELDDSALYLCASSSPTGANVLTFGAGSRLTVL.